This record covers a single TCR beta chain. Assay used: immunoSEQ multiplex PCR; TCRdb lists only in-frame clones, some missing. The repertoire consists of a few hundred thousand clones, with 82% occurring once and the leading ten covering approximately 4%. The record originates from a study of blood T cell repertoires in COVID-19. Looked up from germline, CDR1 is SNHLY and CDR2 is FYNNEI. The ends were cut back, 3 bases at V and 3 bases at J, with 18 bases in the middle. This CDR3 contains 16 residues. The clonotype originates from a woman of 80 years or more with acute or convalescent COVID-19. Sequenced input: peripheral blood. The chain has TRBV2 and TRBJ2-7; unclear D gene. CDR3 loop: CASSDENLLRYYEQYF. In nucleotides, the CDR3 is TGTGCCAGCAGTGACGAGAACCTCCTTCGCTACTACGAGCAGTACTTC.